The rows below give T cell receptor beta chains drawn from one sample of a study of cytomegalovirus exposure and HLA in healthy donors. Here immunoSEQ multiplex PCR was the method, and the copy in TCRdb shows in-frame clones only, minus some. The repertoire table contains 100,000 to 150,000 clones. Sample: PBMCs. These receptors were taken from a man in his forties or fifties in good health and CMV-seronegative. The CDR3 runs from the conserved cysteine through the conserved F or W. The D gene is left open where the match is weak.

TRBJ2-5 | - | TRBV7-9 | CASSFLDGRQYF | TGTGCCAGCAGCTTTCTCGATGGGAGGCAGTACTTC
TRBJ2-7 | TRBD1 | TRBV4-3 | CASSQAAGQGVYEQYF | TGCGCCAGCAGCCAGGCCGCGGGACAGGGGGTCTACGAGCAGTACTTC
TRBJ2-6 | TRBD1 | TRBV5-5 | CASRDRGPTGANVLTF | TGTGCCAGCAGGGACAGGGGGCCTACTGGGGCCAACGTCCTGACTTTC
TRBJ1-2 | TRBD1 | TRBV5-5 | CASSSGTAYYTF | TGTGCCAGCAGCTCTGGGACAGCTTACTACACCTTC
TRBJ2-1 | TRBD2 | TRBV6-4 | CASSPGAGGRGRNEQFF | TGTGCCAGCAGTCCAGGAGCGGGAGGAAGGGGTCGGAATGAGCAGTTCTTC
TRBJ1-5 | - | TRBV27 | CASRKGGEKGNQPQHF | TGTGCCAGCAGGAAGGGGGGGGAAAAGGGCAATCAGCCCCAGCATTTT
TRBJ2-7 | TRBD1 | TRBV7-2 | CASSYSRGQGLHEQYF | TGTGCCAGCAGCTACTCAAGAGGACAGGGACTCCACGAGCAGTACTTC
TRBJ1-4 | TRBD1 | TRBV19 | CASSIGQATNEKLFF | TGTGCCAGTAGTATTGGACAGGCAACTAATGAAAAACTGTTTTTT
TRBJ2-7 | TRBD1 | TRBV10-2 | CASSEGSRGLFVASYEQYF | TGCGCCAGCAGTGAGGGAAGCAGGGGGCTGTTTGTAGCGTCCTACGAGCAGTACTTC
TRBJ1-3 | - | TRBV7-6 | CASSLGAGGNTIYF | TGTGCCAGCAGCTTGGGGGCGGGTGGAAACACCATATATTTT
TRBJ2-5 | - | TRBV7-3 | CASSPTGGVETQYF | TGTGCCAGCAGTCCCACAGGGGGGGTAGAGACCCAGTACTTC
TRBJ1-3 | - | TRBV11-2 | CASRQGSGNTIYF | TGTGCCAGCAGACAGGGATCTGGAAACACCATATATTTT
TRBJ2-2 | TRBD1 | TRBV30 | CAWRDRGTGELFF | TGTGCCTGGAGGGACAGGGGTACCGGGGAGCTGTTTTTT
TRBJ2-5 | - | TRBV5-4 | CASSFLDSAPTTQYF | TGTGCCAGCAGCTTTCTGGACAGCGCCCCAACGACCCAGTACTTC
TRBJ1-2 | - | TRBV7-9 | CASSLQGEGYTF | TGTGCCAGCAGCCTACAGGGTGAGGGCTACACCTTC
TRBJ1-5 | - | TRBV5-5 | CASSLDSGSNQPQHF | TGTGCCAGCAGCTTGGATTCGGGGTCCAATCAGCCCCAGCATTTT
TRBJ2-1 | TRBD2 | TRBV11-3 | CASSLVGLAGLYNEQFF | TGTGCCAGCAGCTTAGTTGGACTAGCGGGCCTATACAATGAGCAGTTCTTC
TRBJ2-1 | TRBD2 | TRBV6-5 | CASSSSGRASYSEQFF | TGTGCCAGCAGTTCTAGCGGGAGGGCCTCTTACAGTGAGCAGTTCTTC
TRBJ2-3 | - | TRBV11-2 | CASSLDPAGSTDTQYF | TGTGCCAGCAGCTTAGATCCGGCAGGAAGCACAGATACGCAGTATTTT
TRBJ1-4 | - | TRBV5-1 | CASRPDSATNEKLFF | TGCGCCAGCAGGCCCGACAGTGCAACTAATGAAAAACTGTTTTTT
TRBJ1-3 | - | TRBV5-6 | CASSFASSGNTIYF | TGTGCCAGCAGCTTTGCGAGCTCTGGAAACACCATATATTTT
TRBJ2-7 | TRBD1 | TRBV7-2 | CASSLTTGDTYEQYF | TGTGCCAGCAGCTTAACGACAGGGGACACCTACGAGCAGTACTTC
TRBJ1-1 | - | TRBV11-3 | CASSGQGNTEAFF | TGTGCCAGCAGCGGCCAGGGGAACACTGAAGCTTTCTTT
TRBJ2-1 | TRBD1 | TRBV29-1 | CSVEVGQGRFYNEQFF | TGCAGCGTTGAAGTTGGACAGGGGCGATTCTACAATGAGCAGTTCTTC
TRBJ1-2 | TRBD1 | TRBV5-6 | CASSFRDRVLGYTF | TGTGCCAGCAGCTTCCGGGACAGGGTACTTGGCTACACCTTC
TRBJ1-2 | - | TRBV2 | CASTPLREANYGYTF | TGTGCCAGCACCCCCCTCCGCGAGGCTAACTATGGCTACACCTTC
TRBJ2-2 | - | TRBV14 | CASSQDLPRAKISGELFF | TGTGCCAGCAGCCAAGATCTCCCCAGGGCGAAAATCTCCGGGGAGCTGTTTTTT
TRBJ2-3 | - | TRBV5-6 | CASSQWTEADTQYF | TGTGCCAGCAGCCAATGGACAGAGGCAGATACGCAGTATTTT
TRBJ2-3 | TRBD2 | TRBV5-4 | CASSLRTSGDTQYF | TGTGCCAGCAGCCTAAGGACTAGCGGAGATACGCAGTATTTT
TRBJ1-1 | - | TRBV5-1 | CASSLGSGPEAFF | TGCGCCAGCAGCTTGGGATCTGGGCCTGAAGCTTTCTTT
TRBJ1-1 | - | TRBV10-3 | CAISDITGINTEAFF | TGTGCCATCAGTGATATTACAGGGATTAACACTGAAGCTTTCTTT
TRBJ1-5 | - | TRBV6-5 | CASSSRQARGPQHF | TGTGCCAGCAGTTCTCGACAGGCCAGGGGGCCCCAGCATTTT
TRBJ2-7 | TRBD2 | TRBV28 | CASSLGLAATEQYF | TGTGCCAGCAGTTTGGGACTAGCGGCGACCGAGCAGTACTTC
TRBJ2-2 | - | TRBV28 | CASIVGGTNTGELFF | TGTGCCAGCATTGTGGGAGGAACGAACACCGGGGAGCTGTTTTTT